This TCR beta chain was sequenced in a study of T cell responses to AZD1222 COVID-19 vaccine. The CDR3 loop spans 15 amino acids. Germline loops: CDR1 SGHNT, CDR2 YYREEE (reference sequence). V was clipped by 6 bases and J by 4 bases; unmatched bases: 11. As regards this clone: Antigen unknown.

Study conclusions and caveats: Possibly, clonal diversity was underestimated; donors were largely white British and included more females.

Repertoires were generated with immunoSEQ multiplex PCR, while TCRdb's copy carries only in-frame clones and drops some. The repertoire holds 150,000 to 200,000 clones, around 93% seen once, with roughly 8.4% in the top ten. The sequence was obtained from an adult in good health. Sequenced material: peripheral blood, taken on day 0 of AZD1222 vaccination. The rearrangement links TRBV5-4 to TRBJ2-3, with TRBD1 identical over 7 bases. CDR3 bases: TGTGCCAGCACACGTCCGGGACAGCAGTCAGATACGCAGTATTTT. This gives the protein CASTRPGQQSDTQYF.